The TCR beta chain under discussion was sequenced for a study of T cells in Graves' hyperthyroidism and ophthalmopathy. Study overall: Peripheral blood was secured at the point of initial diagnosis, before any treatment. Study-wide results and caveats: A 13 V-J model separated ophthalmopathy from stable hyperthyroidism. With a median lead of about six months before onset, the model predicted ophthalmopathy. Expanded thyroid clonotypes (above 0.001) were mostly also found in blood.

Authors of the study amplified TCR beta CDR3 regions from RNA transcripts. A first-round RT-PCR of the TCR CDR3 used the HTBI primer set. TCRdb processed the multiplex PCR reads anew with MiXCR; each CDR3 protein has one entry. The sample yields a few hundred thousand distinct CDR3 sequences, 13% to 15% seen once. Germline V CDR1 and CDR2: ENHRY, SYGVKD. This CDR3 has 16 residues. V lost 3 bases and J lost 4; bases outside the gene matches: 7. In its sample, this clonotype was seen many times. Its antigen remains unidentified. The chain is built from TRBV10-3 and TRBJ2-3; 10 positions agree with TRBD2. Material: blood. The source of this sequence is a woman in her thirties or forties with Graves' hyperthyroidism that later progressed to Graves' ophthalmopathy. The CDR3 loop is CAISEGRTSGADTQYF. CDR3 DNA: TGTGCCATCAGTGAAGGCAGAACTAGCGGGGCAGATACGCAGTATTTT.